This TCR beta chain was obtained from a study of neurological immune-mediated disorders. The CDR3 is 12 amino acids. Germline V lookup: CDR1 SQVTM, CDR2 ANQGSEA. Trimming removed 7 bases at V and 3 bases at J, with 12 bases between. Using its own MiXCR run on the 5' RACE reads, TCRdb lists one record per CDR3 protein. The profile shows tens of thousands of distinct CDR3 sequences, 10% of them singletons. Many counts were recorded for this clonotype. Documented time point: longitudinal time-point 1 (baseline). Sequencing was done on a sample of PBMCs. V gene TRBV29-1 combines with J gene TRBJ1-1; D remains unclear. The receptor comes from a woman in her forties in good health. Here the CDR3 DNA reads TGCAGCGGTGGAGGAACTTACACTGAAGCTTTCTTT. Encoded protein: CSGGGTYTEAFF. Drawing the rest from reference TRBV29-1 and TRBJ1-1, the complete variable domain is SAVISQKPSRDICQRGTSLTIQCQVDSQVTMMFWYRQQPGQSLTLIATANQGSEATYESGFVIDKFPISRPNLTFSTLTVSNMSPEDSSIYLCSGGGTYTEAFFGQGTRLTVV.